The present T cell receptor beta chain was sequenced within a study of beta chain features in type 1 diabetes. Study-level information: Examination covered under 120 million sorted cells spanning all samples.

The trim removed 2 bases at V and 5 bases at J, leaving 16 bases unmatched. There are 20 residues in the CDR3. Germline CDR1 reads MDHEN; CDR2 reads SYDVKM. Findings of the study overall: Cells expressing TCR highly could be over-represented by cDNA sequencing.

This clone was counted between two and nine times. The target antigen is unknown. cDNA synthesis used the whole RNA isolate, giving expressed TCRB sequences. The table came from immunoSEQ multiplex PCR; TCRdb's copy has only in-frame clones and leaves some out. Here the sample spans some 330,000 clones, 11% being singletons. Sequenced material: naive CD4+ T cells from blood. The source is a woman in her 30s in good health. The gene calls are TRBV28 and TRBJ2-5; 14 bases are shared with TRBD2. CDR3 DNA: TGTGCCAGCAGTTTACTGTCTGGGACTAGCGGGAGTTGGAGGCTCGAGACCCAGTACTTC. Its protein product is CASSLLSGTSGSWRLETQYF.